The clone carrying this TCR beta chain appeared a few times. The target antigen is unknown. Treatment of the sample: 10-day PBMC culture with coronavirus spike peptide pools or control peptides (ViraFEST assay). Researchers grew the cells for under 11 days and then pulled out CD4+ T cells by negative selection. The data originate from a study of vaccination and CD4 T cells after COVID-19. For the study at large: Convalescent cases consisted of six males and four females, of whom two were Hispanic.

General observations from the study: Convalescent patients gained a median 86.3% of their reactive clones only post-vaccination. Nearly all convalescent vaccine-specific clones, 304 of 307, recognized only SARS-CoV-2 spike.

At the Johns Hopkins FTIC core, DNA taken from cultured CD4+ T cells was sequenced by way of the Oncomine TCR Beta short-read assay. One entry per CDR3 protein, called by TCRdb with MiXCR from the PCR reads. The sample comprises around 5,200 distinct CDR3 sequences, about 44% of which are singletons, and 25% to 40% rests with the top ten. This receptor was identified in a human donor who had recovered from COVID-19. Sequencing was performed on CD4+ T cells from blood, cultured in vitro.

CDR3 bases: TGTGCCAGCAGCCTAGGGGTGCGGCAGGCCGATAACTATGGCTACACCTTC. Translating it yields CASSLGVRQADNYGYTF. V and J are TRBV11-3 and TRBJ1-2, with D perhaps matching TRBD1 (5 bases). The germline gives CDR1 SGHNT, CDR2 YENEEA. The CDR3 totals 17 residues. With 5 bases removed from V and 1 base from J, the gap between germline ends came to 20 bases.